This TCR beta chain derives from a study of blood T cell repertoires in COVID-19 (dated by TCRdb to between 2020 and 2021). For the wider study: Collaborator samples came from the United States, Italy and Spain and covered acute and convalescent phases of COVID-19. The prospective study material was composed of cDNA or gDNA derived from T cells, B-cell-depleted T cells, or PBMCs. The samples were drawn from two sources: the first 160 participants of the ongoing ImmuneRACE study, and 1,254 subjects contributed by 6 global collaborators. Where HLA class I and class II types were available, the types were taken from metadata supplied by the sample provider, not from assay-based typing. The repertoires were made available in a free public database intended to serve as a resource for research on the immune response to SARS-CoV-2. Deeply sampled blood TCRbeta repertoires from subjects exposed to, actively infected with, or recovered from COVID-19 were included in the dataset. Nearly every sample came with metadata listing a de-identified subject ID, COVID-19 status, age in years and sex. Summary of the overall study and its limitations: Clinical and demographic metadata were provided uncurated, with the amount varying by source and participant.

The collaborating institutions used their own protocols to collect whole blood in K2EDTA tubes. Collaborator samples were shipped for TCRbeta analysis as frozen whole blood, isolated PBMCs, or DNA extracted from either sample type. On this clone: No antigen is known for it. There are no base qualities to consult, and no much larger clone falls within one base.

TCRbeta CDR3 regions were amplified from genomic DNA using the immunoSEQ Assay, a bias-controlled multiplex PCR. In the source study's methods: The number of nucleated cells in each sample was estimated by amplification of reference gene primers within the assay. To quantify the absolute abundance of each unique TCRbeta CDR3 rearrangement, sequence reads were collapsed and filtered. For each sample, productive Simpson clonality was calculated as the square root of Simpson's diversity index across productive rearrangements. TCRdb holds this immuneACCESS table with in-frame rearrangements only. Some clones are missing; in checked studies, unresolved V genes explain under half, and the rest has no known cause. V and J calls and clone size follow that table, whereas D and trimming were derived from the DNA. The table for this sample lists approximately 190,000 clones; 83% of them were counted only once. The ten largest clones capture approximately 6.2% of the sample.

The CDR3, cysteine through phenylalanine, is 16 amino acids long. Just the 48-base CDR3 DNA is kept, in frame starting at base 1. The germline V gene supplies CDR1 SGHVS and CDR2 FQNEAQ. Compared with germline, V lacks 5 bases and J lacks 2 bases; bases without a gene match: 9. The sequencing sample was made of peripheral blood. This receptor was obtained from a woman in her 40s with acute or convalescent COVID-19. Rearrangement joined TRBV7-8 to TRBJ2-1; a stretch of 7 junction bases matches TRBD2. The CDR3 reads CASSHQAGRAYNEQFF. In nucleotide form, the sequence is TGTGCCAGCAGCCATCAAGCGGGACGGGCCTACAATGAGCAGTTCTTC.